One and the same sample provided the 10 T cell receptor beta chains below, sequenced in a study of blood T cell repertoires in COVID-19. Repertoires were generated with immunoSEQ multiplex PCR, while TCRdb's copy carries only in-frame clones and drops some. This table holds around 100,000 clones, more than 85% found once. Sequences were obtained from peripheral blood. Receptors originate from a man aged 55 to 70 with acute or convalescent COVID-19.

The chain is built from TRBV11-2 and TRBJ2-2; D uncertain. Germline V gene lookup returns CDR1 SGHAT and CDR2 FQNNGV. CDR3 length: 16 residues. V was clipped by 5 bases and J by 2 bases, with 15 bases between them. The CDR3 region is CASSPRSSGNTGELFF. The DNA for the CDR3 is TGTGCCAGCAGCCCCCGGTCCTCAGGAAACACCGGGGAGCTGTTTTTT.

This chain links TRBV15 with TRBJ1-4; D remains ambiguous. CDR3 length: 14 amino acids. In germline, CDR1 is LNHNV, CDR2 YYDKDF (reference sequence). Trimming pared 0 bases from V and 8 bases from J, leaving 10 bases between. The CDR3 here is CATSRDQRSEKLFF. Here the CDR3 DNA reads TGTGCCACCAGCAGAGATCAACGGTCAGAAAAACTGTTTTTT.

The chain employs TRBV14 and TRBJ2-3; D may be TRBD2 (6 bases). Trimming stripped 4 bases from V and 4 bases from J, with 15 bases between. CDR3 length: 15 residues. Germline values: CDR1 SGHDN, CDR2 FVKESK. CDR3 region: CASSRWEDGADTQYF. CDR3 sequence (DNA): TGTGCCAGCAGCCGGTGGGAGGACGGGGCAGATACGCAGTATTTT.

The chain has TRBV12-2 and TRBJ2-1; the table's D call TRBD2 went unverified against the DNA. TRBV12-2 is a pseudogene segment. The CDR3 has 19 residues. CDR3 bases: TGTGCAAGTCGCTTAGCGGCGGAGCGGGAGTCCCCCCCCTACAATGAGCAGTTCTTC. It codes for CASRLAAERESPPYNEQFF.

V gene TRBV7-8 combines with J gene TRBJ2-1; the match to TRBD2 covers 9 bases. The CDR3 is 15 residues long. J gave up 8 bases and V 5 bases, and 10 bases lay outside the gene matches. Germline V gene sequence: CDR1 SGHVS, CDR2 FQNEAQ. The CDR3 loop reads CASSQEAGGWYEQFF. The CDR3, as DNA: TGTGCCAGCAGCCAGGAAGCGGGAGGATGGTATGAGCAGTTCTTC.

The rearrangement joins TRBV18 to TRBJ2-5; TRBD2 agrees at 12 bases. The CDR3 is 20 residues long. Trimming took 2 bases from V and 5 from J; bases not matched to a gene: 18. Per germline, CDR1 KGHSH and CDR2 LQKENI. Here the CDR3 reads CASSPRVWLPTSGSMETQYF. For the CDR3, the DNA is TGTGCCAGCTCACCAAGAGTATGGCTACCGACTAGCGGGAGTATGGAGACCCAGTACTTC.

This clone was seen a single time. The J gene is TRBJ1-5, the V gene TRBV30, with TRBD1 as a possible D gene (6 bases). Trimming stripped 0 bases from V and 0 bases from J, with 21 bases between. Germline V CDR1 and CDR2: GTSNPN, SVGIG (reference sequence). This CDR3 is built from 19 residues. CDR3 in DNA: TGTGCCTGGAGTGTAGGGGGGGCTCGCAACTTTTATAGCAATCAGCCCCAGCATTTT. This encodes CAWSVGGARNFYSNQPQHF.

The genes are TRBV18 and TRBJ1-2; no clear D gene. Germline V gene data show CDR1 as KGHSH and CDR2 as LQKENI. The CDR3 contains 14 residues. V gave up 3 bases and J gave up 5 bases, with 13 bases separating them. CDR3 nucleotides: TGTGCCAGCTCACCTAGTACGCGGGCTTATGGCTACACCTTC. It codes for CASSPSTRAYGYTF.

This clone was counted once. The rearrangement joins TRBV27 to TRBJ1-1, with D perhaps TRBD1 (6 bases). Germline V gene data show CDR1 as MNHEY and CDR2 as SMNVEV (reference sequence). Trimming cost V 6 bases and J 4 bases, with 15 bases left between them. This CDR3 region has 14 residues. CDR3 loop: CASRPSGGGTEAFF. In DNA, the CDR3 is TGTGCCAGCAGGCCCTCGGGGGGCGGCACTGAAGCTTTCTTT.

The chain has TRBV18 and TRBJ2-7; tentative D call: TRBD2 (5 bases). The CDR3 totals 14 residues. Germline lookup yields CDR1 KGHSH and CDR2 LQKENI. V lost 6 bases, J lost 5 bases, and 17 bases lay in between. The CDR3: CASSKSGNNNEQYF. The CDR3 region has the DNA TGTGCCAGCTCCAAATCCGGGAATAATAACGAGCAGTACTTC.